This record covers a single T cell receptor beta chain. The antigen is unknown. A single record per CDR3 protein comes from TCRdb applying MiXCR to the reads. The top ten clones hold 25% of a sample with around 200,000 distinct CDR3 sequences, about a sixth of them seen once. Germline lookup yields CDR1 SGHAT and CDR2 FQDESV (reference sequence). This CDR3 comprises 15 residues. V was shortened by 5 bases and J by 2 bases, with 16 bases between the two germline ends. The sample originates from a study of T cell repertoires in cytomegalovirus infection. Overall study context: An indication of both CMV infection and matching HLA type came from public TCR beta signatures.

General observations from the study: HLA-C-restricted CMV-specific TCR beta clonotypes were dominant in the ex vivo response. The study identified carriers of CMV plus the relevant HLA from cumulative public TCR beta family frequency.

The V and J genes are TRBV11-1 and TRBJ2-7; D ambiguous. The sample comprised CD8+ T cells from PBMCs. This sequence originates from a human donor in good health (CMV status not recorded). Some clones in this sample may be carry-over from other donors' samples. The CDR3 spells CASSPLRKWTYEQYF. CDR3 in DNA: TGTGCCAGCAGCCCTCTGCGTAAATGGACCTACGAGCAGTACTTC.